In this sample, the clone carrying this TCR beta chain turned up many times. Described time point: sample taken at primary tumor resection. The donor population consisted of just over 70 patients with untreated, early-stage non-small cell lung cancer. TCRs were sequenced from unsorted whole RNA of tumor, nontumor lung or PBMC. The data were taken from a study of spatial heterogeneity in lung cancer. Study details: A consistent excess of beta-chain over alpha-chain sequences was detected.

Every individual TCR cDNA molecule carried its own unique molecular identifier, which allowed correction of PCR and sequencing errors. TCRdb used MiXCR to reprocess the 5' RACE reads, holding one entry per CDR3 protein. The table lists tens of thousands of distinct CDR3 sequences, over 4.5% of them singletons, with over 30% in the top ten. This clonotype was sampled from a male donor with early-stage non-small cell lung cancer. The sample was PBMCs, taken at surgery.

The chain's CDR3 is CASSLRGTHEQYF. CDR3 nucleotides: TGTGCCAGCAGTTTGCGAGGGACCCACGAGCAGTACTTC. This chain connects TRBV28 to TRBJ2-7; the D call may be TRBD1 or TRBD2 (5 bases each). Germline lookup yields CDR1 MDHEN and CDR2 SYDVKM. The CDR3 loop spans 13 amino acids. V dropped 3 bases and J dropped 5 bases, with 11 bases sitting between them.